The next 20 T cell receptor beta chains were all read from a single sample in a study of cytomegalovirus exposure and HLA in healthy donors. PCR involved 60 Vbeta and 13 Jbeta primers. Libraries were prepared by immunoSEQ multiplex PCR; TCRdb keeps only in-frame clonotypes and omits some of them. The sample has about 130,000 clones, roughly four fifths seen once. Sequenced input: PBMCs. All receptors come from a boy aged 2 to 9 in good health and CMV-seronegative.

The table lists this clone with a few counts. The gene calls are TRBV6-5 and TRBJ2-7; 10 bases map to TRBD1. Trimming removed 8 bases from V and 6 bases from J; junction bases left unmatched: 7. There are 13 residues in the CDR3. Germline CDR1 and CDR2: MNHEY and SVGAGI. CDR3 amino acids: CASRGRDRGEQYV. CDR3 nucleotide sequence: TGTGCCAGCCGTGGTCGGGACAGGGGCGAGCAGTACGTC.

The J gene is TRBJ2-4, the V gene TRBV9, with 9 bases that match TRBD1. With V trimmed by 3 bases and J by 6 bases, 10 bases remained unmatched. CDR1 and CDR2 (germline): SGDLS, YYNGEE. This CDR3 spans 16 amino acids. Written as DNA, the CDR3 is TGTGCCAGCAGCGCCTCATCCGGGACAGGGATAAACATTCAGTACTTC. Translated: CASSASSGTGINIQYF.

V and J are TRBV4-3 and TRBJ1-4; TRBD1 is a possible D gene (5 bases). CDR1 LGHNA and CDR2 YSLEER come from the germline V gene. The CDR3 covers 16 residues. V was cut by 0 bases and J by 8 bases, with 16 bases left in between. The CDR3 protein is CASSQDKRGIGEKLFF. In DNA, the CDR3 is TGCGCCAGCAGCCAAGATAAAAGGGGTATTGGGGAAAAACTGTTTTTT.

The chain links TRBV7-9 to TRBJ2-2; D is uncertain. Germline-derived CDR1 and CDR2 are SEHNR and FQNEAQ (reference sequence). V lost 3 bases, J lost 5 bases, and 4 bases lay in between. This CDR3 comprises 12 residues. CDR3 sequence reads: CASSLQTGELFF. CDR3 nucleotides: TGTGCCAGCAGCTTGCAGACCGGGGAGCTGTTTTTT.

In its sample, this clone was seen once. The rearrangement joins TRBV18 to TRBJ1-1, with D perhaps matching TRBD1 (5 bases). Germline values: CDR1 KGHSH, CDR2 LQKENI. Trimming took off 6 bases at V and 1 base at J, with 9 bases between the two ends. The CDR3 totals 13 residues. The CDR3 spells CASSPGQNTEAFF. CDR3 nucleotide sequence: TGTGCCAGCTCGCCCGGACAGAACACTGAAGCTTTCTTT.

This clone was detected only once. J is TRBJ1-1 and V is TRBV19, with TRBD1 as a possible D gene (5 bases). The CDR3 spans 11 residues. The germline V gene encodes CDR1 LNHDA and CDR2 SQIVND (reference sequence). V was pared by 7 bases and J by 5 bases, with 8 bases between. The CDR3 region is CASIGETEAFF. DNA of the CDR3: TGTGCCAGTATAGGGGAAACTGAAGCTTTCTTT.

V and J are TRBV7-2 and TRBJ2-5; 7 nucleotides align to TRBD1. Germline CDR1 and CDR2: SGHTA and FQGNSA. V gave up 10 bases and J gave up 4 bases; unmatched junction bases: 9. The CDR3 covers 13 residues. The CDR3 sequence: CATATGVGETQYF. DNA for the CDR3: TGTGCCACTGCTACAGGGGTTGGAGAGACCCAGTACTTC.

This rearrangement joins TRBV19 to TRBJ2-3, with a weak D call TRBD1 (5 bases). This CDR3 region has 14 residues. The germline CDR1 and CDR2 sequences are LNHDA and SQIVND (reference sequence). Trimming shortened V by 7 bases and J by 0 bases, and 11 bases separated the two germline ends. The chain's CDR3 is CASNDRTSTDTQYF. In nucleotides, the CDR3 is TGTGCCAGTAACGACAGAACTAGCACAGATACGCAGTATTTT.

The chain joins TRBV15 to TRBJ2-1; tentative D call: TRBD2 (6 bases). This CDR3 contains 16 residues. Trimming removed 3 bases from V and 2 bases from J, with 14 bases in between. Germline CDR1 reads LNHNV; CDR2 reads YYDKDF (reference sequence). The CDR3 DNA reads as TGTGCCACCAGCAGGGAGGGGACCCCGCCCTACAATGAGCAGTTCTTC. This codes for CATSREGTPPYNEQFF.

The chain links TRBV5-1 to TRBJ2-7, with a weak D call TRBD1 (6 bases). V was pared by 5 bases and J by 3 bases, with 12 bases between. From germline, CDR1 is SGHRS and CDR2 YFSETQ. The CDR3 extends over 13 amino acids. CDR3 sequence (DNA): TGCGCCAGCAGTTCTCAGGGGAACTACGAGCAGTACTTC. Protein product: CASSSQGNYEQYF.

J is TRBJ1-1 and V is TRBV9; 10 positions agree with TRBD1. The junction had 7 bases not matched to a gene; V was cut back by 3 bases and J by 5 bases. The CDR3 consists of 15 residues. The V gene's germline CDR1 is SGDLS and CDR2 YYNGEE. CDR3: CASSEDGQGGTEAFF. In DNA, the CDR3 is TGTGCCAGCAGCGAGGATGGACAGGGGGGGACTGAAGCTTTCTTT.

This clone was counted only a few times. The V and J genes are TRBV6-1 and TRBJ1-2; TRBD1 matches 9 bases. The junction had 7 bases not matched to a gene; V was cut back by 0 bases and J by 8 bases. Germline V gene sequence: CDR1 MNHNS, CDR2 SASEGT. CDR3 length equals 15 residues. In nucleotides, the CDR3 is TGTGCCAGCAGTGAAGCTATGGACAGGGGTAACGGCTACACCTTC. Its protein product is CASSEAMDRGNGYTF.

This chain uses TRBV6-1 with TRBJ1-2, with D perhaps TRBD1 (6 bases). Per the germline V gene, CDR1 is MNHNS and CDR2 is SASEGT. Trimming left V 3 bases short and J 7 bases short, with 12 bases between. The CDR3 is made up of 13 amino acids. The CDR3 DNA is TGTGCCAGCAGTGATGGGGGGGGCTCTGGCTACACCTTC. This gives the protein CASSDGGGSGYTF.

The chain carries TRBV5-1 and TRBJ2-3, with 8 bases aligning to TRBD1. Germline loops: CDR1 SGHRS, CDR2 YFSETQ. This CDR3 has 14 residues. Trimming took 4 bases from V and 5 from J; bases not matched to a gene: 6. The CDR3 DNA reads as TGCGCCAGCAGCCCGGACAGGGTAGTAGATACGCAGTATTTT. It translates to CASSPDRVVDTQYF.

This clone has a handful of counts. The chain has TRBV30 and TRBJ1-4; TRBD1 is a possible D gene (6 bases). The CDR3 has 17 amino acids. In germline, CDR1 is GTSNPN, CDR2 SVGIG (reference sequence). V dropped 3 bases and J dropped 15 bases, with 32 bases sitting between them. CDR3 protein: CAWSDSFRGGPRGRMFF. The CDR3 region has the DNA TGTGCCTGGAGCGATTCTTTCAGGGGTGGTCCGAGAGGCAGAATGTTTTTT.

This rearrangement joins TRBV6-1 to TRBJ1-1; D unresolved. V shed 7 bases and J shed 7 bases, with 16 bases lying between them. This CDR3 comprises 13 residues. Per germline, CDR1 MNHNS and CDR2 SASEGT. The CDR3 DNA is TGTGCCAGCATTTTACCTGGGCTTAGTGAAGCTTTCTTT. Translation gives CASILPGLSEAFF.

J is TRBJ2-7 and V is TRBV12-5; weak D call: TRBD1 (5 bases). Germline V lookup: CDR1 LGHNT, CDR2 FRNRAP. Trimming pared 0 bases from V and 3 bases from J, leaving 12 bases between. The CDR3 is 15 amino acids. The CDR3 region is CASGLVRQGSYEQYF. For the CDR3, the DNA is TGTGCTAGTGGTTTGGTACGGCAGGGCAGCTACGAGCAGTACTTC.

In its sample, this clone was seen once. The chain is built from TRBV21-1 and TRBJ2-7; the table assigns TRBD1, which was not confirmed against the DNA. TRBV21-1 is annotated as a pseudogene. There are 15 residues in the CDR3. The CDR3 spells CASSPPDRISYEQYV. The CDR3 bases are TGTGCCAGCAGCCCCCCGGACAGGATCTCCTACGAGCAGTACGTC.

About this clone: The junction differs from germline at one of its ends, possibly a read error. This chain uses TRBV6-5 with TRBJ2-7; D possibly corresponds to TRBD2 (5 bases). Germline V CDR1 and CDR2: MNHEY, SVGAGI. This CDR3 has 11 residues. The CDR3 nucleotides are TGTGCCAGCAAGTACGGCCGGGAACCTCCTTTC. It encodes CASKYGREPPF.

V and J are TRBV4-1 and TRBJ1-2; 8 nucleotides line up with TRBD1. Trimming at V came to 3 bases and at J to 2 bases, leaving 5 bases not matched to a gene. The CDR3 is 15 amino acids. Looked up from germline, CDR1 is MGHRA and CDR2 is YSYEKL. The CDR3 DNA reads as TGCGCCAGCAGCCACGACAGGGGATTGAACTATGGCTACACCTTC. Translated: CASSHDRGLNYGYTF.